This T cell receptor (beta chain) is drawn from a study of blood T cells in healthy people across ages. Primers used in a second PCR of about 6 to 11 cycles were a sample-barcoded 5' primer and a J-beta primer mix. Using its own MiXCR run on the 5' RACE reads, TCRdb lists one record per CDR3 protein. The data hold hundreds of thousands of distinct CDR3 sequences, with approximately 31% observed a single time. Of note for this clonotype: Its antigen is unidentified.

The length of the CDR3 is 18 residues. Trimming at V came to 4 bases and at J to 5 bases, leaving 17 bases not matched to a gene. Germline V gene data show CDR1 as MGHRA and CDR2 as YSYEKL. Findings and limits, study-wide: Measured against age, TCR beta diversity per million T cells decreased in a roughly linear manner. Estimated diversity that came from one million T cells was considered an underestimate.

The TCR originated in an elderly woman in good health. The chain joins TRBV4-1 to TRBJ1-1, with 9 bases fitting TRBD1. The material sequenced was blood. CDR3 sequence (DNA): TGCGCCAGCAGCCGAGGACAGGGGTTAGGGGGTTGGGGGACTGAAGCTTTCTTT. It yields the protein CASSRGQGLGGWGTEAFF.